Listed below are T cell receptor beta chains from one sample, sequenced in a study of T cells in Graves' hyperthyroidism and ophthalmopathy. TCRdb ran MiXCR on the multiplex PCR reads and lists one entry per CDR3 protein. The repertoire includes some 50,000 distinct CDR3 sequences, less than 60% of them detected once, and roughly a tenth sits in the top ten. The sample was blood. The source of these receptors is a woman aged 45-59 years with Graves' ophthalmopathy. CDR3s include the opening cysteine and the closing phenylalanine or tryptophan. Each record gives: D gene, V gene, clone size, J gene, CDR3 protein, CDR3 DNA. D genes are given only for firm matches. Clone size is shown for a subset of rows, as once, few, many or a class of expanded clone.

d_call: .; v_call: TRBV24-1; clone_size: .; j_call: TRBJ1-3; cdr3_aa: CATCVRRSGNTIYF; cdr3_nt: TGTGCCACCTGTGTTCGGCGCTCCGGGAACACCATATATTTT
d_call: TRBD2; v_call: TRBV20-1; clone_size: .; j_call: TRBJ2-7; cdr3_aa: CGAREGTSGRVEQYF; cdr3_nt: TGCGGTGCTAGAGAGGGGACTAGCGGGAGAGTCGAGCAGTACTTC
d_call: .; v_call: TRBV2; clone_size: .; j_call: TRBJ1-1; cdr3_aa: CASRRGAEAFF; cdr3_nt: TGTGCCAGCAGGAGGGGGGCTGAAGCTTTCTTT
d_call: .; v_call: TRBV4-3; clone_size: many; j_call: TRBJ2-7; cdr3_aa: CASSPGVSDEQYF; cdr3_nt: TGCGCCAGCAGCCCGGGGGTTAGCGACGAGCAGTACTTC
d_call: .; v_call: TRBV20-1; clone_size: many; j_call: TRBJ1-6; cdr3_aa: CSAGGTGTLSYNSPLHF; cdr3_nt: TGCAGTGCTGGAGGAACAGGGACCCTTTCCTATAATTCACCCCTCCACTTT
d_call: .; v_call: TRBV5-5; clone_size: many; j_call: TRBJ2-3; cdr3_aa: CASSRRGSFTDTQYF; cdr3_nt: TGTGCCAGCAGCAGGAGGGGGTCCTTCACAGATACGCAGTATTTT
d_call: .; v_call: TRBV19; clone_size: many; j_call: TRBJ2-4; cdr3_aa: CASSRKGYDKNIQYF; cdr3_nt: TGTGCCAGTAGTAGGAAAGGGTATGACAAAAACATTCAGTACTTC
d_call: .; v_call: TRBV20-1; clone_size: few; j_call: TRBJ1-4; cdr3_aa: CSARETVREPRVEKLFF; cdr3_nt: TGCAGTGCTAGAGAAACTGTTAGGGAGCCGAGGGTCGAAAAACTGTTTTTT
d_call: TRBD2; v_call: TRBV2; clone_size: .; j_call: TRBJ2-3; cdr3_aa: CASLWTSGGGGTDTQYF; cdr3_nt: TGTGCCAGCCTATGGACTAGCGGGGGCGGGGGCACAGATACGCAGTATTTT
d_call: TRBD1; v_call: TRBV5-6; clone_size: many; j_call: TRBJ1-1; cdr3_aa: CASAGTGLMNTEAFF; cdr3_nt: TGTGCCAGCGCTGGGACAGGGCTCATGAACACTGAAGCTTTCTTT
d_call: TRBD2; v_call: TRBV5-8; clone_size: many; j_call: TRBJ2-5; cdr3_aa: CASSPKRERETQYF; cdr3_nt: TGTGCCAGCAGCCCGAAGCGGGAGCGAGAGACCCAGTACTTC
d_call: TRBD2; v_call: TRBV2; clone_size: many; j_call: TRBJ2-3; cdr3_aa: CASSRTSGTDTQYF; cdr3_nt: TGTGCCAGCAGCCGCACTAGCGGCACAGATACGCAGTATTTT
d_call: .; v_call: TRBV5-4; clone_size: many; j_call: TRBJ1-6; cdr3_aa: CASSLSGVRGGSPLHF; cdr3_nt: TGTGCCAGCAGCTTGTCGGGGGTCAGGGGCGGATCACCCCTCCACTTT
d_call: TRBD1; v_call: TRBV14; clone_size: .; j_call: TRBJ1-3; cdr3_aa: CASSQDRYRGAGNTIYF; cdr3_nt: TGTGCCAGCAGCCAAGACCGGTACAGGGGCGCTGGAAACACCATATATTTT
d_call: TRBD2; v_call: TRBV24-1; clone_size: once; j_call: TRBJ2-2; cdr3_aa: CATSPGGGSYTGELFF; cdr3_nt: TGTGCCACCAGTCCAGGAGGCGGGAGCTACACCGGGGAGCTGTTTTTT
d_call: .; v_call: TRBV7-9; clone_size: many; j_call: TRBJ2-7; cdr3_aa: CASSPLGGRDEQYF; cdr3_nt: TGTGCCAGCAGCCCATTGGGGGGGCGGGACGAGCAGTACTTC
d_call: .; v_call: TRBV6-2/TRBV6-3; clone_size: many; j_call: TRBJ2-7; cdr3_aa: CASSYRDNYEQYF; cdr3_nt: TGTGCCAGCAGCTACAGGGACAACTACGAGCAGTACTTC
d_call: .; v_call: TRBV9; clone_size: .; j_call: TRBJ2-5; cdr3_aa: CASSPSPPGSGATETQYF; cdr3_nt: TGTGCCAGCAGCCCATCCCCACCGGGCTCTGGAGCGACAGAGACCCAGTACTTC
d_call: TRBD2; v_call: TRBV24-1; clone_size: many; j_call: TRBJ2-5; cdr3_aa: CATSDIGTSVETQYF; cdr3_nt: TGTGCCACCAGTGACATCGGGACTAGCGTAGAGACCCAGTACTTC
d_call: TRBD2; v_call: TRBV7-8; clone_size: .; j_call: TRBJ2-3; cdr3_aa: CASGLAGNTDTQYF; cdr3_nt: TGTGCCAGCGGGTTAGCGGGGAACACAGATACGCAGTATTTT
d_call: .; v_call: TRBV5-1; clone_size: .; j_call: TRBJ2-3; cdr3_aa: CASGSGENTDTQYF; cdr3_nt: TGCGCCAGCGGCTCGGGGGAAAACACAGATACGCAGTATTTT
d_call: .; v_call: TRBV20-1; clone_size: many; j_call: TRBJ1-5; cdr3_aa: CSAIIFSNQPQHF; cdr3_nt: TGCAGTGCTATAATTTTTAGCAATCAGCCCCAGCATTTT
d_call: .; v_call: TRBV5-6; clone_size: many; j_call: TRBJ2-2; cdr3_aa: CASSLVTPGGTGELFF; cdr3_nt: TGTGCCAGCAGCTTGGTTACCCCAGGGGGGACCGGGGAGCTGTTTTTT
d_call: .; v_call: TRBV12-3/TRBV12-4; clone_size: .; j_call: TRBJ2-1; cdr3_aa: CASSEASVAYNEQFF; cdr3_nt: TGTGCCAGCAGTGAAGCTTCGGTAGCCTACAATGAGCAGTTCTTC
d_call: TRBD1; v_call: TRBV3-1; clone_size: few; j_call: TRBJ2-5; cdr3_aa: CASSRQGAKGETQYF; cdr3_nt: TGTGCCAGCAGCCGACAGGGGGCTAAGGGGGAGACCCAGTACTTC
d_call: TRBD1; v_call: TRBV27; clone_size: .; j_call: TRBJ1-2; cdr3_aa: CASSLSVRDRERYGYTF; cdr3_nt: TGTGCCAGCAGTTTATCGGTTCGGGACAGGGAACGCTATGGCTACACCTTC
d_call: .; v_call: TRBV5-8; clone_size: .; j_call: TRBJ2-5; cdr3_aa: CASSLSQGGCEGETQYF; cdr3_nt: TGTGCCAGCAGCTTGTCTCAGGGGGGGTGCGAGGGCGAGACCCAGTACTTC
d_call: TRBD2; v_call: TRBV29-1; clone_size: .; j_call: TRBJ2-1; cdr3_aa: CSQPGTSGRGNERFF; cdr3_nt: TGCAGCCAACCTGGGACTAGCGGGAGGGGCAATGAGCGGTTCTTC
d_call: .; v_call: TRBV28; clone_size: many; j_call: TRBJ1-5; cdr3_aa: CASSLSAQPQHF; cdr3_nt: TGTGCCAGCAGTTTGAGCGCTCAGCCCCAGCATTTT
d_call: .; v_call: TRBV5-1; clone_size: .; j_call: TRBJ1-1; cdr3_aa: CASSPEGASTEAFF; cdr3_nt: TGCGCCAGCAGCCCGGAAGGGGCGAGCACTGAAGCTTTCTTT
d_call: .; v_call: TRBV7-3; clone_size: .; j_call: TRBJ2-5; cdr3_aa: CTSSVTGHQETQYF; cdr3_nt: TGTACCAGCAGCGTCACAGGCCACCAAGAGACCCAGTACTTC
d_call: .; v_call: TRBV7-9; clone_size: .; j_call: TRBJ2-5; cdr3_aa: CASSPGSEETQYF; cdr3_nt: TGTGCCAGCTCACCGGGAAGCGAAGAGACCCAGTACTTC
d_call: .; v_call: TRBV20-1; clone_size: .; j_call: TRBJ1-1; cdr3_aa: CSARHKGLNTEAFF; cdr3_nt: TGCAGTGCTAGGCACAAAGGGTTGAACACTGAAGCTTTCTTT
d_call: .; v_call: TRBV5-1; clone_size: many; j_call: TRBJ2-2; cdr3_aa: CASSQVPGHYTGELFF; cdr3_nt: TGCGCCAGCAGCCAGGTCCCGGGACACTACACCGGGGAGCTGTTTTTT
d_call: TRBD2; v_call: TRBV7-8; clone_size: many; j_call: TRBJ2-3; cdr3_aa: CASSPSGRPTDTQYF; cdr3_nt: TGTGCCAGCAGCCCTAGCGGGAGACCCACAGATACGCAGTATTTT
d_call: TRBD2; v_call: TRBV20-1; clone_size: .; j_call: TRBJ2-3; cdr3_aa: CSARDMGGGMDEQYF; cdr3_nt: TGCAGTGCTAGAGATATGGGGGGGGGTATGGACGAGCAGTATTTT
d_call: .; v_call: TRBV20-1; clone_size: many; j_call: TRBJ1-5; cdr3_aa: CSARLRNQPQHF; cdr3_nt: TGCAGTGCCCGACTCCGGAATCAGCCCCAGCATTTT
d_call: .; v_call: TRBV18; clone_size: .; j_call: TRBJ2-7; cdr3_aa: CASSPEKYEQYF; cdr3_nt: TGTGCCAGCTCACCAGAAAAGTACGAGCAGTACTTC
d_call: .; v_call: TRBV6-6; clone_size: many; j_call: TRBJ2-7; cdr3_aa: CASSYSGHEQYF; cdr3_nt: TGTGCCAGCAGTTACTCGGGCCACGAGCAGTACTTC
d_call: .; v_call: TRBV5-8; clone_size: many; j_call: TRBJ2-5; cdr3_aa: CASSLRGQETQYF; cdr3_nt: TGTGCCAGCAGCTTGAGGGGTCAAGAGACCCAGTACTTC
d_call: .; v_call: TRBV7-3; clone_size: many; j_call: TRBJ2-5; cdr3_aa: CASSLTTAGPQETQYF; cdr3_nt: TGTGCCAGCAGCTTGACGACGGCGGGCCCCCAAGAGACCCAGTACTTC
d_call: TRBD1; v_call: TRBV2; clone_size: .; j_call: TRBJ1-4; cdr3_aa: CASSGLQGTGKLFF; cdr3_nt: TGTGCTAGCAGTGGATTACAGGGGACGGGAAAACTGTTTTTT
d_call: .; v_call: TRBV6-5; clone_size: .; j_call: TRBJ1-1; cdr3_aa: CASSYSTTRNTEAFF; cdr3_nt: TGTGCCAGCAGTTACTCAACGACGAGGAACACGGAAGCTTTCTTT
d_call: TRBD1; v_call: TRBV5-1; clone_size: .; j_call: TRBJ2-1; cdr3_aa: CASSSSTGVGEQFF; cdr3_nt: TGCGCCAGCAGCTCATCCACAGGGGTGGGTGAGCAGTTCTTC
d_call: TRBD1; v_call: TRBV5-6; clone_size: many; j_call: TRBJ1-2; cdr3_aa: CASSLGTGEGYTF; cdr3_nt: TGTGCCAGCAGCTTGGGAACAGGGGAGGGCTACACCTTC